These T cell receptor beta chains were read from a single sample in a study of blood T cell repertoires in COVID-19. Repertoires were generated with immunoSEQ multiplex PCR, while TCRdb's copy carries only in-frame clones and drops some. The table includes 200,000 to 250,000 clones, 83% detected once. The source material was peripheral blood. These receptors came from a woman aged 25 to 39 with COVID-19, enrolled during active disease. The CDR3 runs from the conserved cysteine through the conserved F or W. The order of the fields is V gene, J gene, D gene, clone size, CDR3 DNA, CDR3 protein. D genes are given only for firm matches. Not all rows give a size; the values are once, few, many and, for expanded clones, a class.

>TRBV27|TRBJ2-1|TRBD2|.
TGTGCCAGCAGTCCCCTTTCCGGGGGGGCATACAATGAGCAGTTCTTC
CASSPLSGGAYNEQFF
>TRBV6-5|TRBJ2-1|TRBD2|.
TGTGCCAGCAACCGCGGAGCGGGATACAATGAGCAGTTCTTC
CASNRGAGYNEQFF
>TRBV9|TRBJ1-1|.|many
TGTGCCAGCAGCGTGACAGGAACGGCGGAAGCTTTCTTT
CASSVTGTAEAFF
>TRBV7-2|TRBJ2-2|TRBD2|once
TGTGCCAGCAGCTTAGGGGGAGGGCCGAACACCGGGGAGCTGTTTTTT
CASSLGGGPNTGELFF
>TRBV6-6|TRBJ2-2|TRBD2|.
TGTGCCAGCAGCCCCTTCACTAGCGTGAACACCGGGGAGCTGTTTTTT
CASSPFTSVNTGELFF
>TRBV16|TRBJ1-2|TRBD1|few
TGTGCCAGCAGCCCGAATCCGGGACAGGGGAACTATGGCTACACCTTC
CASSPNPGQGNYGYTF
>TRBV5-1|TRBJ2-1|.|.
TGCGCCAGCAGCGCGGACAGTATAGGGGAGCAGTTCTTC
CASSADSIGEQFF
>TRBV6-5|TRBJ2-7|.|.
TGTGCCAGCAGCCAAACAGGCTGGCGGGAGCAGTACTTC
CASSQTGWREQYF
>TRBV7-9|TRBJ1-1|.|.
TGTGCCAGCAGCTTCGCTTTGCGACAGGTACAAAACACTGAAGCTTTCTTT
CASSFALRQVQNTEAFF
>TRBV7-9|TRBJ2-7|TRBD1|.
TGTACCAGCAGCTTAGTTCAGGGGGCGCAGGAGCAGTACTTC
CTSSLVQGAQEQYF
>TRBV7-8|TRBJ1-4|TRBD1|.
TGTGCCAGCAGCCGTGGACAGGTTGGGGATGAAAAACTGTTTTTT
CASSRGQVGDEKLFF
>TRBV6-1|TRBJ2-5|TRBD1|.
TGTGCCAGCAGTGAGTGGACAGGGGGGAGGGAGACCCAGTACTTC
CASSEWTGGRETQYF
>TRBV4-1|TRBJ2-1|.|.
TGCGCCAGCAGCCAAGAACCGTGGCGGCGGAATGAGCAGTTCTTC
CASSQEPWRRNEQFF
>TRBV11-2|TRBJ1-4|.|.
TGTGCCAGCAGCTTAGTTGAGGGTTATCTGCTGTTTTTT
CASSLVEGYLLFF
>TRBV9|TRBJ2-1|TRBD2|few
TGTGCCAGCAGCGTAACCCCTGGACTAGCGGGAGTCTACAATGAGCAGTTCTTC
CASSVTPGLAGVYNEQFF
>TRBV25-1|TRBJ2-2|.|once
TGTGCCAGCAGTGAATCATTAGTCGAGGGGGCGAACACCGGGGAGCTGTTTTTT
CASSESLVEGANTGELFF
>TRBV10-3|TRBJ2-2|TRBD1|many
TGTGCCATCAAGGCCGGGACAGGGGACACCGGGGAGCTGTTTTTT
CAIKAGTGDTGELFF